This T cell receptor beta chain was retrieved from a study of blood T cell repertoires in COVID-19. CDR1 SEHNR and CDR2 FQNEAQ come from the germline V gene (reference sequence). The CDR3 has 13 amino acids. The V end was cut by 4 bases, the J end by 4 bases, with 5 bases between. The data were produced by immunoSEQ multiplex PCR, yet TCRdb's version contains in-frame clones alone and is incomplete. The sample has roughly 4,000 clones, approximately 90% seen once. This TCR came from a woman in her 70s with active COVID-19. The rearrangement joins TRBV7-9 to TRBJ2-6, with D unresolved. The specimen was peripheral blood. The CDR3 here is CASSSTGANVLTF. For the CDR3, the DNA is TGTGCCAGCAGCTCTACCGGGGCCAACGTCCTGACTTTC.